The sample holds many counts of the clone carrying this T cell receptor (beta chain). These data originate in a study of Graves' ophthalmopathy and Graves' hyperthyroidism. The CDR3 extends over 16 amino acids. With V trimmed by 3 bases and J by 7 bases, 8 bases remained unmatched. Germline V gives CDR1 SGDLS, CDR2 YYNGEE. The authors amplified TCR beta CDR3 regions, and they did so from RNA transcripts for repertoire sequencing. The authors performed first-round RT-PCR with HTBI primers and then a second-round multiplex PCR. Each CDR3 protein gets one entry after TCRdb re-called the multiplex PCR reads with MiXCR. The sample carries 560,000 or so distinct CDR3 sequences, roughly 40% recorded once.

The receptor was isolated from an adult man with Graves' hyperthyroidism. The sample taken for sequencing was peripheral blood or thyroid tissue (not recorded which). The chain joins TRBV9 to TRBJ1-6; 9 nucleotides line up with TRBD1. CDR3 sequence: CASSAERGQGNSPLHF. The CDR3 DNA follows: TGTGCCAGCAGCGCCGAGAGGGGACAGGGCAATTCACCCCTCCACTTT.